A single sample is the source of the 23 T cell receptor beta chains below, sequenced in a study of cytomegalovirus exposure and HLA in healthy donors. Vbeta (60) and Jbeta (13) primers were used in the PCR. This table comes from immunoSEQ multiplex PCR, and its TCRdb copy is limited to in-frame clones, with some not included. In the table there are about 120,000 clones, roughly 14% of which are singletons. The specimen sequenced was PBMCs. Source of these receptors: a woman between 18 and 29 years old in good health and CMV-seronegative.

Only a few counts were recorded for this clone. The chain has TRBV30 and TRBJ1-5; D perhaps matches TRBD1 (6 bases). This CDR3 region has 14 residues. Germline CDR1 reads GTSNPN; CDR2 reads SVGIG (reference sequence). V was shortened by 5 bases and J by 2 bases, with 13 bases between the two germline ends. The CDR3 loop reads CAWAKGVGNQPQHF. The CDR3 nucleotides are TGTGCCTGGGCGAAGGGGGTGGGCAATCAGCCCCAGCATTTT.

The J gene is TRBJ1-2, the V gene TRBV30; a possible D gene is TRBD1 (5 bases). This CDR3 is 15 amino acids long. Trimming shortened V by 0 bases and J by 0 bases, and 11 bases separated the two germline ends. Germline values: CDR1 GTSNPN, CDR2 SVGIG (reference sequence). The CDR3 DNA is TGTGCCTGGAGTGTGGGCAGGGTAACTAACTATGGCTACACCTTC. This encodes CAWSVGRVTNYGYTF.

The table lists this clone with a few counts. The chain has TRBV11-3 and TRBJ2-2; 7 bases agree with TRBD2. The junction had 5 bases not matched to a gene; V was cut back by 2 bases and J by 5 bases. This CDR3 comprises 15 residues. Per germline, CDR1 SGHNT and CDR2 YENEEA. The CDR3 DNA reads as TGTGCCAGCAGCTTACGCGGGGGAACGACCGGGGAGCTGTTTTTT. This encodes CASSLRGGTTGELFF.

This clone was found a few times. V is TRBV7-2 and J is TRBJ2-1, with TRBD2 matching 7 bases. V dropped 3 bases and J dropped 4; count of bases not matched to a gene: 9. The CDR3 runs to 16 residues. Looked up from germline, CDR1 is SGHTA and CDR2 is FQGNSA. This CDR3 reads CASSFPLGGGYNEQFF. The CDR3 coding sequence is TGTGCCAGCAGCTTTCCCCTTGGCGGGGGTTACAATGAGCAGTTCTTC.

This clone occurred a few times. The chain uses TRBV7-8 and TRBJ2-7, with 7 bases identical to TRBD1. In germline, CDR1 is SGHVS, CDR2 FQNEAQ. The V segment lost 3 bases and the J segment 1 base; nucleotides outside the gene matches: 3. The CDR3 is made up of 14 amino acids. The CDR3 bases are TGTGCCAGCAGCTTGTGGGACAGTTCCTACGAGCAGTACTTC. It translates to CASSLWDSSYEQYF.

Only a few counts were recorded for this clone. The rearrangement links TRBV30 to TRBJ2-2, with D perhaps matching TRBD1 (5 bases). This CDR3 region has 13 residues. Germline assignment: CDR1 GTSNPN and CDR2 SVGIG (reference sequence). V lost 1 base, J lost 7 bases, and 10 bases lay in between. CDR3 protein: CAWSARVNGELFF. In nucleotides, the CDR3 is TGTGCCTGGAGTGCCAGGGTCAACGGGGAGCTGTTTTTT. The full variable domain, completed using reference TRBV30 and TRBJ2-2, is SQTIHQWPATLVQPVGSPLSLECTVEGTSNPNLYWYRQAAGRGLQLLFYSVGIGQISSEVPQNLSASRPQDRQFILSSKKLLLSDSGFYLCAWSARVNGELFFGEGSRLTVL.

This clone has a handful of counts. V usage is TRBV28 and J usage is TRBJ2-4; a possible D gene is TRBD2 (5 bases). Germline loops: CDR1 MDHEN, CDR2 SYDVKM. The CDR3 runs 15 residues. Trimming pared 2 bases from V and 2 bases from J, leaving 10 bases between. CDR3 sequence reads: CASSLGGPTKNIQYF. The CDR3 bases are TGTGCCAGCAGTTTAGGCGGGCCCACCAAAAACATTCAGTACTTC.

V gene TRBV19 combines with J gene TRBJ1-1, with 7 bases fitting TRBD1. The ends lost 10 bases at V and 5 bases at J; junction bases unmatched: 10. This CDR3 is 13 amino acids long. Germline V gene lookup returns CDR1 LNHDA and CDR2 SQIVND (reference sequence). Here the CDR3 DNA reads TGTGCCACTCAGACAGGGAGAGGGACTGAAGCTTTCTTT. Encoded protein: CATQTGRGTEAFF.

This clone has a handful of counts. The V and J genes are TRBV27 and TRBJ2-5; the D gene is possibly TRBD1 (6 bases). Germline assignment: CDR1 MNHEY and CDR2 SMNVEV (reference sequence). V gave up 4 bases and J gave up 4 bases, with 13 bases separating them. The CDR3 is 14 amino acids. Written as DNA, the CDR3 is TGTGCCAGCAGTTCGTCAGGGGATCCAGAGACCCAGTACTTC. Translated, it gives CASSSSGDPETQYF.

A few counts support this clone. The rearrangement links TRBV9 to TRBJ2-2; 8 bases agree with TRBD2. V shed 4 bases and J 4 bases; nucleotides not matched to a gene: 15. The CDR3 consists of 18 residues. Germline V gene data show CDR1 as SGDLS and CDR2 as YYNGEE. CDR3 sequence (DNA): TGTGCCAGCAGCCCTCATTTCGGGGGGGGCTCTAGCACCGGGGAGCTGTTTTTT. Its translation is CASSPHFGGGSSTGELFF.

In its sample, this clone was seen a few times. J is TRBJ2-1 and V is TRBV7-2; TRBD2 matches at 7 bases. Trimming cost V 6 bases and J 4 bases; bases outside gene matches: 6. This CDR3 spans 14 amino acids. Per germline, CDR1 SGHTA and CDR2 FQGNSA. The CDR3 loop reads CASSTGLLYNEQFF. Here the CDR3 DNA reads TGTGCCAGCAGTACGGGACTACTTTACAATGAGCAGTTCTTC.

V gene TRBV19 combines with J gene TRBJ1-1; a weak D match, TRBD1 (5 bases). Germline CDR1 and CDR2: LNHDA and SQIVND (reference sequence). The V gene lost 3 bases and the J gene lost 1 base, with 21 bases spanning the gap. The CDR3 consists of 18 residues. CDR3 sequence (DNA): TGTGCCAGTAGTATTGAAGTAAAGGTGGAGGGGTGGAACACTGAAGCTTTCTTT. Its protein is CASSIEVKVEGWNTEAFF.

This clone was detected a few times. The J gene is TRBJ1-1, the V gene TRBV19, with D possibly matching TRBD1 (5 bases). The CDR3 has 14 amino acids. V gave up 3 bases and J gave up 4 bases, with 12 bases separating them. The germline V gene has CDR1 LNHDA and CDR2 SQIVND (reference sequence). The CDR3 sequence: CASSMRQGGTEAFF. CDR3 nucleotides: TGTGCCAGTAGTATGAGGCAGGGTGGCACTGAAGCTTTCTTT.

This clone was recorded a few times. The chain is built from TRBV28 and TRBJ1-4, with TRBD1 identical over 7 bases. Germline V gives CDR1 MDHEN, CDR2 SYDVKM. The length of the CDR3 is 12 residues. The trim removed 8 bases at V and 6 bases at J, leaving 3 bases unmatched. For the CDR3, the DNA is TGTGCCAGCTCCCAGGGGGATGAAAAACTGTTTTTT. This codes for CASSQGDEKLFF. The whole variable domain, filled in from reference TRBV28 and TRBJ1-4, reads DVKVTQSSRYLVKRTGEKVFLECVQDMDHENMFWYRQDPGLGLRLIYFSYDVKMKEKGDIPEGYSVSREKKERFSLILESASTNQTSMYLCASSQGDEKLFFGSGTQLSVL.

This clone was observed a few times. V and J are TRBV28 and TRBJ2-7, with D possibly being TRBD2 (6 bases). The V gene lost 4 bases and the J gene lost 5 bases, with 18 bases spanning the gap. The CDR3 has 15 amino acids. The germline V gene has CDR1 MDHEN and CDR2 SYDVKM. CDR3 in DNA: TGTGCCAGCAGTTCTCCGGAGGGGTTGAGGGACGAGCAGTACTTC. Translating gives CASSSPEGLRDEQYF. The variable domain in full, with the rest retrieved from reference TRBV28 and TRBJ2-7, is DVKVTQSSRYLVKRTGEKVFLECVQDMDHENMFWYRQDPGLGLRLIYFSYDVKMKEKGDIPEGYSVSREKKERFSLILESASTNQTSMYLCASSSPEGLRDEQYFGPGTRLTVT.

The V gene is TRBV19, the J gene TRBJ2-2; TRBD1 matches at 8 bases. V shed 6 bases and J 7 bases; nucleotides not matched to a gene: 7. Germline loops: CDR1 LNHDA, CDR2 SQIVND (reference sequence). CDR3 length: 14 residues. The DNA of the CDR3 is TGTGCCAGTAGCCTCGACAGGGGTCGCGGGGAGCTGTTTTTT. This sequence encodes CASSLDRGRGELFF.

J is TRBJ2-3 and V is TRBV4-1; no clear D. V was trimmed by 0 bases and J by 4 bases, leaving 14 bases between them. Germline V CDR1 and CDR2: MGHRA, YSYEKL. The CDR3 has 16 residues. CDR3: CASSQDSYGFADTQYF. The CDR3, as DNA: TGCGCCAGCAGCCAAGATTCGTACGGTTTTGCAGATACGCAGTATTTT.

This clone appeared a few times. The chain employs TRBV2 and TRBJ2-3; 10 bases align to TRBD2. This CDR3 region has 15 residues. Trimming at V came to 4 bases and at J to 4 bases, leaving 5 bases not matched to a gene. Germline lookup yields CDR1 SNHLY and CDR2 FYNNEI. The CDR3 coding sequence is TGTGCCAGCAGTGTGCCTAGCGGGAGTGCAGATACGCAGTATTTT. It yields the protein CASSVPSGSADTQYF.

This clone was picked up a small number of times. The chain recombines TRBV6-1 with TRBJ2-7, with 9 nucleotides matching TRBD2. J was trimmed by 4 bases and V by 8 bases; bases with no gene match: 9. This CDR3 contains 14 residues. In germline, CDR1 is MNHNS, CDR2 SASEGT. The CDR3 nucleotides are TGTGCCAGCTCGTGGCGGGAGGGACCGTACGAGCAGTACTTC. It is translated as CASSWREGPYEQYF.

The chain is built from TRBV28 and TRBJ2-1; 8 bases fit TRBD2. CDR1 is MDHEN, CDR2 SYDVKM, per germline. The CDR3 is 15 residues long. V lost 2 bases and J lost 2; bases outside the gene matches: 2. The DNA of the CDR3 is TGTGCCAGCAGTTTACGGCGGGGGGCCTACAATGAGCAGTTCTTC. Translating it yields CASSLRRGAYNEQFF.

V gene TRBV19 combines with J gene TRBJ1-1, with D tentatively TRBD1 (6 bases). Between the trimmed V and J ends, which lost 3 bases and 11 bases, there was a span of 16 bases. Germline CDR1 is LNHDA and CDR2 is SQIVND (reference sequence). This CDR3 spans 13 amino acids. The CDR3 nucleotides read TGTGCCAGTAGTATCGGGGATTGGACAGAGGCTTTCTTT. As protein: CASSIGDWTEAFF.

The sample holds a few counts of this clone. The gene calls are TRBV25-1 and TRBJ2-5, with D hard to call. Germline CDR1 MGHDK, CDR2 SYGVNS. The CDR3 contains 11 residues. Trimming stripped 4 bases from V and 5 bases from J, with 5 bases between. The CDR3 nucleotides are TGTGCCAGCAGTGCCCTCGAGACCCAGTACTTC. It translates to CASSALETQYF.

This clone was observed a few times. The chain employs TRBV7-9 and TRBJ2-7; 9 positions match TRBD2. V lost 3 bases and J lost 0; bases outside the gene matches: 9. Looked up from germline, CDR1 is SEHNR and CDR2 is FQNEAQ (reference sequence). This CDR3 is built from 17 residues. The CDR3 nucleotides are TGTGCCAGCAGCTTCGGTAGCGGGGGTTTTCACTCCTACGAGCAGTACTTC. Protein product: CASSFGSGGFHSYEQYF. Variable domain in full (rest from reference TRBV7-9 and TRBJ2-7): DTGVSQNPRHKITKRGQNVTFRCDPISEHNRLYWYRQTLGQGPEFLTYFQNEAQLEKSRLLSDRFSAERPKGSFSTLEIQRTEQGDSAMYLCASSFGSGGFHSYEQYFGPGTRLTVT.